This T cell receptor beta chain was sequenced in a study of T-cell memory formation after mild COVID-19. 5'RACE with constant-segment primers yielded barcoded, UMI-tagged TCR alpha and TCR beta cDNA libraries. Each CDR3 protein is one row after TCRdb ran MiXCR on the 5' RACE reads. This repertoire shows 260,000 or so distinct CDR3 sequences, 16% found once; its top ten account for more than 20%. Study conclusions and caveats: A subset of responding clones appeared in pre-infection memory, suggesting cross-reactive memory joined. What remained unconfirmed was the SARS-CoV-2 specificity of second-wave clones peaking on day 37.

In germline, CDR1 is DFQATT, CDR2 SNEGSKA (reference sequence). CDR3 length equals 15 residues. Trimming at V came to 0 bases and at J to 4 bases, leaving 3 bases not matched to a gene. Of note for this clonotype: Its antigen is currently unknown.

The material sequenced was PBMCs or a T cell subset sorted from them (not recorded which). The clonotype comes from a man aged 18 to 30 who had mild COVID-19 (a few samples of this study predate the infection). Cell type and time point are not known. This chain links TRBV20-1 with TRBJ2-1; 10 bases are shared with TRBD1. This CDR3 reads CSARDADRGYNEQFF. The CDR3 DNA sequence: TGCAGTGCTAGAGATGCGGACAGGGGGTACAATGAGCAGTTCTTC.